A selection of T cell receptor beta chains follows, all from one sample in a study of blood T cells in healthy people across ages. Each CDR3 protein gets one entry after TCRdb re-called the 5' RACE reads with MiXCR. The sample has roughly 800,000 distinct CDR3 sequences, just under 25% seen once. Another study also made use of these data, one on T cells of mothers and their children.

Sequenced material: blood. The receptor source for this set is a boy between 10 and 17 years old in good health. Both conserved end residues are part of each CDR3. The order of the fields is clone size, V gene, D gene, J gene, CDR3 protein, CDR3 DNA. A D gene is named only where the DNA matches it firmly. Clone size appears in some rows only: once, few, many, or a class for an expanded clone.

>few|TRBV6-4|NA|TRBJ1-2
CASPLPLSIYGYTF
TGTGCCAGCCCCTTGCCCCTATCGATCTATGGCTACACCTTC
>few|TRBV7-6|NA|TRBJ1-2
CASSLEGGLHYGYAF
TGTGCCAGCAGCTTAGAGGGAGGCCTTCACTATGGCTACGCCTTC
>NA|TRBV4-3|NA|TRBJ2-5
CASSHGTIAGETQYF
TGCGCCAGCAGCCACGGGACAATCGCGGGGGAGACCCAGTACTTC
>NA|TRBV25-1|TRBD2|TRBJ2-5
CASSERLAGVETQYF
TGTGCCAGCAGTGAACGTCTAGCGGGAGTAGAGACCCAGTACTTC
>few|TRBV15|NA|TRBJ2-1
CATSRDQDAAQPYF
TGTGCCACCAGCAGAGATCAAGATGCGGCACAGCCTTACTTC
>few|TRBV5-1|TRBD1|TRBJ1-2
CASSLGTGGVDGYTF
TGCGCCAGCAGCTTGGGGACAGGGGGAGTCGATGGCTACACCTTC
>NA|TRBV3-1|NA|TRBJ2-5
CASSQDPRGPAETQYF
TGTGCCAGCAGCCAAGATCCGCGAGGACCGGCGGAGACCCAGTACTTC
>NA|TRBV4-3|TRBD2|TRBJ2-3
CASSQVLGGRTDTQYF
TGCGCCAGCAGCCAAGTGCTGGGAGGGCGCACAGATACGCAGTATTTT
>many|TRBV12-3/TRBV12-4|NA|TRBJ2-5
CASSFDGETQYF
TGTGCCAGCAGTTTCGATGGAGAGACCCAGTACTTC
>NA|TRBV5-6|NA|TRBJ2-5
CASSLLNRETQYF
TGTGCCAGCAGCTTGTTGAACAGAGAGACCCAGTACTTC
>NA|TRBV20-1|NA|TRBJ2-2
CSARGGKGTGELFF
TGCAGTGCTAGAGGAGGAAAGGGGACCGGGGAGCTGTTTTTT
>NA|TRBV7-9|NA|TRBJ1-2
CASSQQIPDLGYTF
TGTGCCAGCAGCCAACAAATTCCCGACTTGGGCTACACCTTC
>NA|TRBV27|TRBD1|TRBJ1-2
CASSTGQGSFGHTF
TGTGCCAGCAGTACGGGACAGGGGAGTTTTGGCCACACCTTC
>NA|TRBV12-3/TRBV12-4|TRBD1|TRBJ2-7
CASSTGTEEQYF
TGTGCCAGCAGTACAGGGACAGAGGAGCAGTACTTC
>NA|TRBV12-3/TRBV12-4|NA|TRBJ2-5
CASSFSMEETQYF
TGTGCCAGCAGTTTCTCTATGGAAGAGACCCAGTACTTC
>NA|TRBV6-2/TRBV6-3|TRBD1|TRBJ2-7
CASSSPTRTGGAPYEQYF
TGTGCCAGCAGCTCGCCGACTCGCACAGGGGGCGCGCCCTACGAGCAGTACTTC
>NA|TRBV10-3|NA|TRBJ1-2
CAISESGFNYGYTF
TGTGCCATCAGTGAATCAGGCTTTAACTATGGCTACACCTTC
>once|TRBV29-1|NA|TRBJ1-1
CSVVSEKAFF
TGCAGCGTTGTATCCGAAAAAGCTTTCTTT
>NA|TRBV2|TRBD1|TRBJ1-4
CASSEGTGGKKLFF
TGTGCCAGCAGTGAAGGGACAGGGGGCAAAAAACTGTTTTTT
>NA|TRBV29-1|TRBD1|TRBJ1-1
CSAGPQGGNTEAFF
TGCAGCGCGGGACCTCAGGGGGGGAACACTGAAGCTTTCTTT
>NA|TRBV7-9|NA|TRBJ2-7
CASEPEGEQYF
TGTGCCAGTGAGCCCGAGGGGGAGCAGTACTTC
>NA|TRBV4-2|NA|TRBJ1-3
CASSGQSSGNTIYF
TGTGCCAGCAGCGGACAGAGTTCTGGAAACACCATATATTTT
>NA|TRBV6-2/TRBV6-3|NA|TRBJ2-1
CASSYGRNSYNEQFF
TGTGCCAGCAGTTATGGGCGGAACTCCTACAATGAGCAGTTCTTC
>NA|TRBV6-5|NA|TRBJ2-2
CASSYGQPTGELFF
TGTGCCAGCAGTTACGGACAGCCCACCGGGGAGCTGTTTTTT
>NA|TRBV12-3/TRBV12-4|NA|TRBJ1-2
CASSPWTDNYGYAF
TGTGCCAGCAGTCCCTGGACGGATAACTATGGCTACGCCTTC
>NA|TRBV7-2|TRBD2|TRBJ2-5
CASSLGGLPQESQYF
TGTGCCAGCAGCTTAGGGGGACTACCGCAAGAGTCCCAGTACTTC
>few|TRBV7-9|NA|TRBJ2-4
CASSPRLWGEEPSAKNIQYF
TGTGCCAGCAGCCCCCGCCTGTGGGGGGAGGAGCCATCTGCCAAAAACATTCAGTACTTC